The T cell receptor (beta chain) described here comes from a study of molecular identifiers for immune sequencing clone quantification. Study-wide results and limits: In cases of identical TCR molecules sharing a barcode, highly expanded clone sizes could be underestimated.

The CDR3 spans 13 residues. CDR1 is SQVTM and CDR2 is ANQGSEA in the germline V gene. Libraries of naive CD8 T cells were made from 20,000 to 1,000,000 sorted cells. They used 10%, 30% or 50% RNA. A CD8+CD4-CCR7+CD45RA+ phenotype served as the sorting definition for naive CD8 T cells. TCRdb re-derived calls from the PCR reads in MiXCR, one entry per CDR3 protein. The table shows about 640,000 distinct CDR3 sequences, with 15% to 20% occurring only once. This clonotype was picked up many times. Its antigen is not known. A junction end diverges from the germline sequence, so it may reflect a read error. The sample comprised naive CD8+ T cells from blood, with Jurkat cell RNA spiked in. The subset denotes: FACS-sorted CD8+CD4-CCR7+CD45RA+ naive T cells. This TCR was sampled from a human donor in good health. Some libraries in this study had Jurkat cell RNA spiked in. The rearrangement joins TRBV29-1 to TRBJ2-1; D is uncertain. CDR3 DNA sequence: TGCAGCGTTGAAGGCGACTCCAACAATGAGCAGTTCTTC. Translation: CSVEGDSNNEQFF.